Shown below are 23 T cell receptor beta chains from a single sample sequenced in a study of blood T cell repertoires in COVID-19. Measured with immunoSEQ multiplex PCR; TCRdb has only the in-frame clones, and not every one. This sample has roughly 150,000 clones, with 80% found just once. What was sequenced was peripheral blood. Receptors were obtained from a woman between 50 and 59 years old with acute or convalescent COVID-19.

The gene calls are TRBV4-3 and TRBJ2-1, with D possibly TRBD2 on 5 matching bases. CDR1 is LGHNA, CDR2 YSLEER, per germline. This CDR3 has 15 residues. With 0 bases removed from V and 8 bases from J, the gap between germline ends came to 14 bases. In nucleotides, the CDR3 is TGCGCCAGCAGCCAAGAAGGAATCGGGGTTTATGAGCAGTTCTTC. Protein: CASSQEGIGVYEQFF.

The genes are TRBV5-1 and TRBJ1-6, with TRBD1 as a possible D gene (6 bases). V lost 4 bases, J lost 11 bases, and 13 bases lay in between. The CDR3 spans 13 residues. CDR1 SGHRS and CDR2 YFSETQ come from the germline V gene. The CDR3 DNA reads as TGCGCCAGCAGCAGCATTCAGGGGCCACCCCTCCACTTT. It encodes CASSSIQGPPLHF.

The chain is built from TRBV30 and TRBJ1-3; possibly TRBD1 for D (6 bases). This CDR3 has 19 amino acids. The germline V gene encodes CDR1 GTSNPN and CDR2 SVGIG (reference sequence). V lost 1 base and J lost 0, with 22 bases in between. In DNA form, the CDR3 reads TGTGCCTGGAGTGGAACAGGGCCCTATATGTTTAGCTCTGGAAACACCATATATTTT. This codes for CAWSGTGPYMFSSGNTIYF.

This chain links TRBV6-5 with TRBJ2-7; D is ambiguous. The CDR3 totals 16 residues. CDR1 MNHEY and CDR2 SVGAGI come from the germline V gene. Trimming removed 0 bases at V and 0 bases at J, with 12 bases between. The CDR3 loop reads CASSYSRSASSYEQYF. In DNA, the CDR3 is TGTGCCAGCAGTTACTCGAGGAGTGCCAGCTCCTACGAGCAGTACTTC.

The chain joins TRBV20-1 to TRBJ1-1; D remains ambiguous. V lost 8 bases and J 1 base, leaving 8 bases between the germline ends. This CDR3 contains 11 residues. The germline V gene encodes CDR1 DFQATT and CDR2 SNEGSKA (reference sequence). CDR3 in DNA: TGCAGTAGAGGGAGGAACACTGAAGCTTTCTTT. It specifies CSRGRNTEAFF.

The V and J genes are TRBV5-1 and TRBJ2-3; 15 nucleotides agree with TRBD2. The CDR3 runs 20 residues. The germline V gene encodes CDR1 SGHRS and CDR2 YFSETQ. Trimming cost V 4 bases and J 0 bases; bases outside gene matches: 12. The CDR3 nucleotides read TGCGCCAGCAGCGAGGGACTAGCGGGGGGACCCAATATTAGCACAGATACGCAGTATTTT. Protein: CASSEGLAGGPNISTDTQYF.

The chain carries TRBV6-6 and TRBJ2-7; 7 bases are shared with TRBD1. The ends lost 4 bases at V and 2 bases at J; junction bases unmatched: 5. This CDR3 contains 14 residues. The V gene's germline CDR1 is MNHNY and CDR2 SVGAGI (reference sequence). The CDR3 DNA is TGTGCCAGCAGTTCATGGGACAGAACCTACGAGCAGTACTTC. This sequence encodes CASSSWDRTYEQYF.

CDR3 sequence reads: CSVGTSGGGRDEQFF. For the CDR3, the DNA is TGCAGCGTTGGGACTAGCGGGGGGGGCCGGGATGAGCAGTTCTTC. The chain links TRBV29-1 to TRBJ2-1, with TRBD2 matching over 15 bases. J was trimmed by 8 bases and V by 4 bases; bases with no gene match: 6. The germline gives CDR1 SQVTM, CDR2 ANQGSEA. The CDR3 runs to 15 residues.

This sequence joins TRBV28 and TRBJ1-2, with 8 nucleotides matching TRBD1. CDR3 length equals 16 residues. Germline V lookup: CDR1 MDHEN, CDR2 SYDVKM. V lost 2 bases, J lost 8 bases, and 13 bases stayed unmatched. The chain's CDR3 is CASSLQGFRGRAGYTF. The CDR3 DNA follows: TGTGCCAGCAGTTTACAAGGGTTCAGGGGGCGCGCGGGCTACACCTTC.

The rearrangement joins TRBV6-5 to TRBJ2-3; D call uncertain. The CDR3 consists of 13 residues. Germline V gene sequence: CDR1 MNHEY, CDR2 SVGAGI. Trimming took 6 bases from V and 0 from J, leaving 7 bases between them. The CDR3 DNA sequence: TGTGCCAGCAGGCTGACAAGCACAGATACGCAGTATTTT. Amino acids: CASRLTSTDTQYF.

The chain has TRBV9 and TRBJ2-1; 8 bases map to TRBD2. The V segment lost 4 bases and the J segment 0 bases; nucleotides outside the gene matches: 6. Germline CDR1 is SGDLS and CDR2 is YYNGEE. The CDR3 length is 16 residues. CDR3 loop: CASSSGGASSYNEQFF. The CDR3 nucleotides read TGTGCCAGCAGCTCGGGAGGGGCCAGCTCCTACAATGAGCAGTTCTTC.

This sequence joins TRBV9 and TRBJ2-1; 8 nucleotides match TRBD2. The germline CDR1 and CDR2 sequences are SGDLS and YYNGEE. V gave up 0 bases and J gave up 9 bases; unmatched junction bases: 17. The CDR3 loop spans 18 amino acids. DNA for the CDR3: TGTGCCAGCAGCGTAGGACGTTGGGGGGGACTAGGAGGAGGTGAGCAGTTCTTC. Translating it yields CASSVGRWGGLGGGEQFF.

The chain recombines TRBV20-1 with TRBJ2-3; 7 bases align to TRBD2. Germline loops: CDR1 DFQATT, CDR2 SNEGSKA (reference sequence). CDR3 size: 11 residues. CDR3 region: CSGGGGHTQYF. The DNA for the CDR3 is TGCAGCGGAGGCGGGGGACATACGCAGTATTTT.

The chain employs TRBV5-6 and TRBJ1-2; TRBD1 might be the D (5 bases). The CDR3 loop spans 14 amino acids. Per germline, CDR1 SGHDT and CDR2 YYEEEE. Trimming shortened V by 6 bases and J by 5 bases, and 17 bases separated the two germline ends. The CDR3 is CASTTGGAWYGYTF. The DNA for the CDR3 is TGTGCCAGCACTACGGGAGGGGCTTGGTATGGCTACACCTTC.

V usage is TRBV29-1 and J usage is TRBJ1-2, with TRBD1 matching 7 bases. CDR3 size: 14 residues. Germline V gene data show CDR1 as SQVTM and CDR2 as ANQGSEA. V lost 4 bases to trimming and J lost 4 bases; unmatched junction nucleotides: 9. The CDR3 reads CSVGQGRGLYGYTF. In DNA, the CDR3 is TGCAGCGTTGGACAGGGTCGGGGACTCTATGGCTACACCTTC.

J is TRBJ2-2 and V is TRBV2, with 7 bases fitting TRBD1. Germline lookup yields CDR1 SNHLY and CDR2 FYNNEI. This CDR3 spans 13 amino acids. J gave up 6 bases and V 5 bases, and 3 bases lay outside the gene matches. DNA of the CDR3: TGTGCCAGCAGTCAAAGGGGGCCCGGGGAGCTGTTTTTT. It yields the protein CASSQRGPGELFF.

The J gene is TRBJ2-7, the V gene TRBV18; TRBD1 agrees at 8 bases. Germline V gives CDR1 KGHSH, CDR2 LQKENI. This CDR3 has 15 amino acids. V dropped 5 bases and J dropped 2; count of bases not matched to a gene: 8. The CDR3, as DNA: TGTGCCAGCTCAGGGGGCCCAGGGGGCACCTACGAGCAGTACTTC. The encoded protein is CASSGGPGGTYEQYF.

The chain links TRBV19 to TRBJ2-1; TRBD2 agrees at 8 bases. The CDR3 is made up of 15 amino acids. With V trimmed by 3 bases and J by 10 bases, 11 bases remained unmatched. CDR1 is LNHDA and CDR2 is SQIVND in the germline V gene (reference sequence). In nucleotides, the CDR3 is TGTGCCAGTAGTATCTATGGACTAGCTTCACGGGAGCAGTTCTTC. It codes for CASSIYGLASREQFF.

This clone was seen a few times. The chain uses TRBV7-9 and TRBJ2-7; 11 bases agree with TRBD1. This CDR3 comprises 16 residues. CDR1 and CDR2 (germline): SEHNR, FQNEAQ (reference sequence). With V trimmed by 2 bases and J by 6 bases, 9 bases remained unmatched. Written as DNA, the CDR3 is TGTGCCAGCAGCTTAAGGGGCGGGACAGGGGGTTCCGAGCAGTACTTC. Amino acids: CASSLRGGTGGSEQYF. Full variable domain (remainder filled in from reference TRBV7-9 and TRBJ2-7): DTGVSQNPRHKITKRGQNVTFRCDPISEHNRLYWYRQTLGQGPEFLTYFQNEAQLEKSRLLSDRFSAERPKGSFSTLEIQRTEQGDSAMYLCASSLRGGTGGSEQYFGPGTRLTVT.

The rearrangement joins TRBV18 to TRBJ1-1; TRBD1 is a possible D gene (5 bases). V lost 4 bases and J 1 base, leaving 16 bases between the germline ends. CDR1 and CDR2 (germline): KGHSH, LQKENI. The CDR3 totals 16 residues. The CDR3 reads CASSLQPRGGNTEAFF. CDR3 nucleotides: TGTGCCAGCTCACTACAACCAAGGGGTGGGAACACTGAAGCTTTCTTT.

The CDR3 reads CASSRGFNEQFF. The CDR3 nucleotides are TGTGCCAGCAGCCGCGGCTTCAATGAGCAGTTCTTC. The chain links TRBV11-3 to TRBJ2-1; no reliable D call. CDR3 length: 12 residues. CDR1 is SGHNT, CDR2 YENEEA, per germline. V was cut by 5 bases and J by 6 bases, with 8 bases left in between.

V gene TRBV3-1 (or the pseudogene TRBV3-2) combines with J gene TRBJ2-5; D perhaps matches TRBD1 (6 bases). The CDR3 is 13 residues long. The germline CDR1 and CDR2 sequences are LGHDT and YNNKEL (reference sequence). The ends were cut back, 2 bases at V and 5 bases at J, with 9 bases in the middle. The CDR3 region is CASSQTDRETQYF. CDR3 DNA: TGTGCCAGCAGCCAAACCGACAGGGAGACCCAGTACTTC.

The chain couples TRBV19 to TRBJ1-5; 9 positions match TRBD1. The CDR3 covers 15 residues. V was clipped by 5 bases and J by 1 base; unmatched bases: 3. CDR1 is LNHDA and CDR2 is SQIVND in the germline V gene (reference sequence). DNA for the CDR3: TGTGCCAGTAGTTCCGGGACAGGGAGCAATCAGCCCCAGCATTTT. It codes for CASSSGTGSNQPQHF.